Listed below are T cell receptor beta chains from one sample, sequenced in a study of radiotherapy plus CTLA-4 blockade in lung cancer. Here immunoSEQ multiplex PCR was the method, and the copy in TCRdb shows in-frame clones only, minus some. There are under 35,000 clones in the sample; roughly three quarters occur only once, and roughly 5.1% lies in the top ten. The sample in question was peripheral blood, obtained from a patient treated with radiotherapy plus ipilimumab. These receptors were taken from a human donor with non-small cell lung cancer whose response to radiotherapy plus ipilimumab could not be evaluated. Each CDR3 is given with its conserved first and last residue. The D gene is left open where the match is weak. The size of a clone is reported for some rows only, either as once, few or many, or as a class for expanded clones.

D gene,J gene,CDR3 length,clone size,V gene,CDR3 DNA,CDR3 protein
TRBD1,TRBJ1-4,15,.,TRBV25-1,TGTGCCAGCAGTGCGACCGGGACAGGGGGTGTAAAACTGTTTTTT,CASSATGTGGVKLFF
TRBD1,TRBJ1-3,17,few,TRBV4-1,TGCGCCAGCAGCCACGCCGGGACAGGGGACTCTGGAAACACCATATATTTT,CASSHAGTGDSGNTIYF
.,TRBJ2-1,13,.,TRBV23-1,TGCGCCAGCAGTCCACCGAGCCGGAATGAGCAGTTCTTC,CASSPPSRNEQFF
TRBD1,TRBJ1-6,14,.,TRBV25-1,TGTGCCAGTCACAGGGGGACAAGTAATTCACCCCTCCACTTT,CASHRGTSNSPLHF
.,TRBJ2-1,16,few,TRBV5-1,TGCGCCAGCAGCTTGGTAGGGCAGGGGATAATCAATGAGCAGTTCTTC,CASSLVGQGIINEQFF
TRBD2,TRBJ2-3,18,.,TRBV18,TGTGCCAGCTCACCGGAGGCCCCTAGCGGGAGGGCCACGGGTACGCAGTATTTT,CASSPEAPSGRATGTQYF
.,TRBJ2-5,15,.,TRBV5-1,TGCGCCAGCAGCCCGAGAGCGGAGTCGGGGGAGACCCAGTACTTC,CASSPRAESGETQYF
TRBD1,TRBJ1-1,16,few,TRBV5-6,TGTGCCAGCAGCCCTTGGACAGGGACTATGAACACTGAAGCTTTCTTT,CASSPWTGTMNTEAFF
.,TRBJ2-3,15,.,TRBV15,TGTGCCACCAGCAAACAGGGTTGGGGCACAGATACGCAGTATTTT,CATSKQGWGTDTQYF
.,TRBJ2-1,15,once,TRBV2,TGTGCCAGCAGTGAAAAAGCGCCCCACTACAATGAGCAGTTCTTC,CASSEKAPHYNEQFF
TRBD2,TRBJ2-5,14,.,TRBV7-6,TGTGCCAGCAGCTTAGGGGCGGGAGGAGAGACCCAGTACTTC,CASSLGAGGETQYF
.,TRBJ1-5,14,.,TRBV19,TGTGCCAGTAGTATCGGCAGCGCCAATCAGCCCCAGCATTTT,CASSIGSANQPQHF
TRBD1,TRBJ1-6,16,.,TRBV18,TGTGCCAGCTCACCCACGGGACAGGGCGGAAATTCACCCCTCCACTTT,CASSPTGQGGNSPLHF
.,TRBJ1-5,14,.,TRBV7-9,TGTGCCAGCTCCCAGGCAGGGGGCAATCAGCCCCAGCATTTT,CASSQAGGNQPQHF
TRBD1,TRBJ1-1,17,.,TRBV7-2,TGTGCCAGCAGCTTAGCTGACAGGGGGAGGGGGTACACTGAAGCTTTCTTT,CASSLADRGRGYTEAFF
.,TRBJ1-3,15,.,TRBV30,TGTGCCTGGACTCAGGGCAGTCTCTCTGGAAACACCATATATTTT,CAWTQGSLSGNTIYF
TRBD2,TRBJ2-1,18,.,TRBV4-3,TGCGCCAGCAGCCAAGTATCCAGCGGGAGGGGGAATTACAATGAGCAGTTCTTC,CASSQVSSGRGNYNEQFF